One and the same sample provided the 24 T cell receptor beta chains below, sequenced in a study of T cells in Graves' hyperthyroidism and ophthalmopathy. Using RNA transcripts as the source, TCR beta CDR3 regions were amplified. In the first-round RT-PCR of the TCR CDR3, the HTBI primer set was used. In TCRdb, the multiplex PCR reads were re-called with MiXCR into one record per CDR3 protein. Among 550,000 to 600,000 distinct CDR3 sequences listed, roughly a sixth were seen once. The source material was blood. The receptor source for this set is a woman under 30 with Graves' hyperthyroidism.

Concerning this clonotype itself: This may be a read error: a much more frequent sequence differs by one nucleotide. The chain couples TRBV5-1 to TRBJ2-1; 8 bases agree with TRBD1. Per the germline V gene, CDR1 is SGHRS and CDR2 is YFSETQ. V lost 0 bases and J lost 2; bases outside the gene matches: 7. The CDR3 length is 17 residues. The CDR3 protein is CASSLVAQGAPYNEQFF. In DNA, the CDR3 is TGCGCCAGCAGCTTGGTCGCGCAGGGGGCCCCCTACAATGAGCAGTTCTTC.

This clonotype was recorded many times. The V and J genes are TRBV11-3 and TRBJ2-7; perhaps TRBD2 as D (5 bases). Trimming removed 0 bases at V and 6 bases at J, with 9 bases between. The CDR3 is 13 residues long. CDR1 SGHNT and CDR2 YENEEA come from the germline V gene. This CDR3 is CASSLDPRGEQYF. The DNA for the CDR3 is TGTGCCAGCAGCTTAGATCCCCGGGGCGAGCAGTACTTC.

This clonotype is a singleton in its sample. The rearrangement links TRBV20-1 to TRBJ1-2, with a possible D match to TRBD1 (5 bases). CDR3 length: 13 amino acids. Trimming took off 5 bases at V and 7 bases at J, with 17 bases between the two ends. Germline CDR1 is DFQATT and CDR2 is SNEGSKA (reference sequence). This chain's CDR3 is CSAPDGGSFGYTF. CDR3 nucleotide sequence: TGCAGTGCTCCCGACGGGGGGAGTTTTGGCTACACCTTC.

This clonotype has a count of ten or more. V and J are TRBV2 and TRBJ2-1; tentative D call: TRBD2 (7 bases). CDR1 and CDR2 (germline): SNHLY, FYNNEI. Deletions cut 1 base from V and 5 bases from J, with 12 bases between. This CDR3 region has 15 residues. CDR3 sequence (DNA): TGTGCCAGCAGTGAAGTACGGGGGGCCCACAATGAGCAGTTCTTC. Translated: CASSEVRGAHNEQFF.

This sequence joins TRBV7-7 and TRBJ2-5, with 8 bases matching TRBD2. V shed 5 bases, J shed 4 bases, and the junction held 9 bases outside the gene matches. The germline V gene has CDR1 SSHAT and CDR2 FNYEAQ (reference sequence). CDR3 length equals 15 residues. The CDR3 spells CASSPEAGAGETQYF. CDR3 in DNA: TGTGCCAGCAGCCCTGAAGCGGGGGCGGGAGAGACCCAGTACTTC.

This clonotype was recorded many times. The chain joins TRBV24-1 to TRBJ1-2, with D perhaps matching TRBD1 (5 bases). The CDR3 has 15 amino acids. Per the germline V gene, CDR1 is KGHDR and CDR2 is SFDVKD. Trimming pared 3 bases from V and 4 bases from J, leaving 14 bases between. CDR3 DNA: TGTGCCACCAGTGATGGGGGACCCGGGGGCTATGGCTACACCTTC. Translated, it gives CATSDGGPGGYGYTF.

The CDR3 here is CASSERRGSGRAGETQYF. CDR3 bases: TGTGCCAGCAGTGAACGCCGGGGTAGCGGGAGGGCCGGAGAGACCCAGTACTTC. This sequence joins TRBV25-1 and TRBJ2-5, with TRBD2 identical over 11 bases. The V and J ends lost 2 bases and 4 bases, in that order; junction bases with no gene match: 12. Germline-derived CDR1 and CDR2 are MGHDK and SYGVNS. The CDR3 has 18 residues.

This clonotype was observed at least ten times. The chain joins TRBV18 to TRBJ1-5; D is unclear. The CDR3 runs to 12 residues. Germline assignment: CDR1 KGHSH and CDR2 LQKENI. V lost 2 bases and J 5 bases, leaving 4 bases between the germline ends. CDR3 sequence: CASSPADQPQHF. In DNA form, the CDR3 reads TGTGCCAGCTCACCAGCGGATCAGCCCCAGCATTTT.

This clonotype was seen more than once but under ten times. The chain links TRBV12-3 or TRBV12-4 to TRBJ2-5; 8 bases agree with TRBD1. CDR3 length: 15 amino acids. Trimming at V came to 6 bases and at J to 5 bases, leaving 11 bases not matched to a gene. The CDR3 DNA follows: TGTGCCAGCAGCCTAGACAGGGGAGATAGGGAGACCCAGTACTTC. It is translated as CASSLDRGDRETQYF.

This clonotype has ten or more counts. V and J are TRBV28 and TRBJ2-7, with 7 bases matching TRBD2. Trimming cost V 7 bases and J 0 bases; bases outside gene matches: 9. From germline, CDR1 is MDHEN and CDR2 SYDVKM. This CDR3 comprises 15 residues. This CDR3 reads CASTSLRERSYEQYF. CDR3 bases: TGTGCCAGCACATCATTGCGGGAGCGCTCCTACGAGCAGTACTTC.

The gene calls are TRBV6-1 and TRBJ2-7, with 10 bases lining up with TRBD2. The length of the CDR3 is 15 residues. Trimming took 7 bases from V and 2 from J; bases not matched to a gene: 8. Germline CDR1 and CDR2: MNHNS and SASEGT. The CDR3 here is CASIGAGGPPYEQYF. The CDR3 DNA reads as TGTGCCAGCATCGGAGCGGGAGGGCCCCCCTACGAGCAGTACTTC.

The rearrangement joins TRBV6-2 or TRBV6-3 to TRBJ1-2; D ambiguous. In germline, CDR1 is MNHEY, CDR2 SVGEGT. V lost 7 bases and J lost 4, with 13 bases in between. The CDR3 length is 13 residues. The CDR3 DNA reads as TGTGCCAGCACCTCCGGACGGGGCTATGGCTACACCTTC. Translated, it gives CASTSGRGYGYTF.

This clonotype has just a few counts. This CDR3 is CSAHPTSGRSYNEQFF. Here the CDR3 DNA reads TGCAGCGCCCACCCGACTAGCGGGAGGTCATACAATGAGCAGTTCTTC. V gene TRBV29-1 combines with J gene TRBJ2-1, with 13 bases fitting TRBD2. This CDR3 contains 16 residues. CDR1 is SQVTM, CDR2 ANQGSEA, per germline. V lost 7 bases to trimming and J lost 4 bases; unmatched junction nucleotides: 10.

This clonotype was counted at least ten times. The CDR3 DNA reads TGTGCCAGCAGCCTCCGAGGGGGGCCCAGGATAAACATTCAGTACTTC. This codes for CASSLRGGPRINIQYF. The chain couples TRBV11-1 to TRBJ2-4, with D perhaps given as TRBD1 or TRBD2 (6 bases each). The CDR3 runs 16 residues. With 5 bases removed from V and 6 bases from J, the gap between germline ends came to 20 bases. The V gene's germline CDR1 is SGHAT and CDR2 FQDESV (reference sequence).

The table lists this clonotype with many counts. J is TRBJ2-5 and V is TRBV7-2, with D possibly TRBD2 on 5 matching bases. Trimming removed 2 bases at V and 0 bases at J, with 16 bases between. CDR3 length equals 17 residues. CDR1 SGHTA and CDR2 FQGNSA come from the germline V gene. Here the CDR3 DNA reads TGTGCCAGCAGCTTACTCCGGAGGCAGCAGTACCAAGAGACCCAGTACTTC. Residues: CASSLLRRQQYQETQYF.

This clonotype occurred a few times. The chain employs TRBV20-1 and TRBJ1-4, with D uncertain. Trimming left V 3 bases short and J 3 bases short, with 8 bases between. The V gene's germline CDR1 is DFQATT and CDR2 SNEGSKA (reference sequence). The CDR3 loop spans 13 amino acids. CDR3 amino acids: CSASRGPNEKLFF. CDR3 bases: TGCAGTGCTAGCCGTGGGCCTAATGAAAAACTGTTTTTT.

This clonotype has a handful of counts. The chain joins TRBV9 to TRBJ1-5; no definite D call. Germline lookup yields CDR1 SGDLS and CDR2 YYNGEE. Deletions cut 3 bases from V and 1 base from J, with 5 bases between. This CDR3 region has 13 residues. The CDR3 nucleotides are TGTGCCAGCAGCGAAGTAAGCAATCAGCCCCAGCATTTT. It is translated as CASSEVSNQPQHF.

This clonotype was observed at least ten times. The chain uses TRBV28 and TRBJ1-5; tentatively, D is TRBD1 (5 bases). The CDR3 length is 15 residues. CDR1 MDHEN and CDR2 SYDVKM come from the germline V gene. V shed 7 bases and J shed 1 base, with 14 bases lying between them. This chain's CDR3 is CASIGNWGSNQPQHF. CDR3 in DNA: TGTGCCAGCATTGGTAATTGGGGCAGCAATCAGCCCCAGCATTTT.

This clonotype was found many times. V gene TRBV28 combines with J gene TRBJ2-7; possibly TRBD1 for D (6 bases). V lost 3 bases and J 3 bases, leaving 9 bases between the germline ends. The V gene's germline CDR1 is MDHEN and CDR2 SYDVKM. This CDR3 contains 13 residues. The CDR3 sequence: CASSLTGLYEQYF. The CDR3 coding sequence is TGTGCCAGCAGTTTGACAGGCCTCTACGAGCAGTACTTC.

This clonotype was seen only a few times. V is TRBV27 and J is TRBJ2-1, with 8 positions matching TRBD2. V shed 2 bases and J 13 bases; nucleotides not matched to a gene: 13. The CDR3 length is 15 residues. In germline, CDR1 is MNHEY, CDR2 SMNVEV (reference sequence). As DNA, the CDR3 is TGTGCCAGCAGTTTAGGGTCCTCACCGGGACTAGTACAGTTCTTC. This codes for CASSLGSSPGLVQFF.

The V and J genes are TRBV5-8 and TRBJ1-1; D gene uncertain. The germline V gene has CDR1 SGHTS and CDR2 YDEGEE. Trimming removed 3 bases at V and 0 bases at J, with 18 bases between. CDR3 size: 17 residues. The CDR3 here is CASSWAAERLMNTEAFF. DNA of the CDR3: TGTGCCAGCAGCTGGGCCGCGGAGAGACTCATGAACACTGAAGCTTTCTTT.

The V gene is TRBV6-1, the J gene TRBJ2-4; D ambiguous. Trimming cost V 4 bases and J 0 bases, with 10 bases left between them. Germline V CDR1 and CDR2: MNHNS, SASEGT. The CDR3 spans 15 residues. CDR3 protein: CASSVISLAKNIQYF. CDR3 coding DNA: TGTGCCAGCAGTGTGATCAGCCTAGCCAAAAACATTCAGTACTTC.

With respect to this clonotype: A much larger clone lies one base from this, so it may be a read error. The rearrangement uses TRBV12-3 or TRBV12-4 and TRBJ1-6, with a weak D call TRBD1 (6 bases). The V and J ends lost 5 bases and 9 bases respectively, with 14 bases between them. The CDR3 contains 14 residues. The CDR3 DNA follows: TGTGCCAGCAGTCCACAGGGACTGCCTTCACCCCTCCACTTT. Encoded protein: CASSPQGLPSPLHF.

Comment on this clonotype: Being one base from a much bigger clone, this may be a read error. This rearrangement joins TRBV20-1 to TRBJ2-7; D possibly corresponds to TRBD2 (6 bases). The CDR3 extends over 13 amino acids. The germline gives CDR1 DFQATT, CDR2 SNEGSKA (reference sequence). CDR3 sequence: CSASPGSSHEQYF. The CDR3 nucleotides read TGCAGTGCTAGTCCCGGGAGCTCCCACGAGCAGTACTTC.